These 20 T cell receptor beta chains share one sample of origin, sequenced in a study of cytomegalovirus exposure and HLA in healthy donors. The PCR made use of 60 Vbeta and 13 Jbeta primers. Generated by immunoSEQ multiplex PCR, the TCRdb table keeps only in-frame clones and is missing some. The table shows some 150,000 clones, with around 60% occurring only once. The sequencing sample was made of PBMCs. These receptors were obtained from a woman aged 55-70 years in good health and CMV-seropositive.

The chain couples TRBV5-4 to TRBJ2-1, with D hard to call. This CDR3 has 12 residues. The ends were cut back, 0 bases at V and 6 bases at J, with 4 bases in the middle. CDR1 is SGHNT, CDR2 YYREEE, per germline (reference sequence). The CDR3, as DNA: TGTGCCAGCAGCTTGGGTAGCAATGAGCAGTTCTTC. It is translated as CASSLGSNEQFF.

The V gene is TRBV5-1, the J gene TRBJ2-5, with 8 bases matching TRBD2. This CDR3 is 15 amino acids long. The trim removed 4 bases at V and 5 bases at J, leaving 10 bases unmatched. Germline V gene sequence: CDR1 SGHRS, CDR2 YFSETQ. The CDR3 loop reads CASSVGLSGGETQYF. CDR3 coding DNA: TGCGCCAGCAGCGTCGGACTAAGCGGGGGCGAGACCCAGTACTTC. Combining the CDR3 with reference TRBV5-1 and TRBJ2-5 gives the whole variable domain KAGVTQTPRYLIKTRGQQVTLSCSPISGHRSVSWYQQTPGQGLQFLFEYFSETQRNKGNFPGRFSGRQFSNSRSEMNVSTLELGDSALYLCASSVGLSGGETQYFGPGTRLLVL.

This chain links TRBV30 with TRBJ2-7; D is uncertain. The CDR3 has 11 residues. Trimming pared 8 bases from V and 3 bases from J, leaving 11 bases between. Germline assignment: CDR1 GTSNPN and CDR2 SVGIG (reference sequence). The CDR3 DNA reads TGTGCCGGCGAAGGAGACTACGAGCAGTACTTC. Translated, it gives CAGEGDYEQYF.

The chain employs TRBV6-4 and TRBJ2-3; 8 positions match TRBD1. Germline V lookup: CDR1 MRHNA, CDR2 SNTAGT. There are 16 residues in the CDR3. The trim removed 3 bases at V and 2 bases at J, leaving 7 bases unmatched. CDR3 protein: CASSEQRTGLTDTQYF. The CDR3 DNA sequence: TGTGCCAGCAGTGAACAACGGACAGGGCTCACAGATACGCAGTATTTT.

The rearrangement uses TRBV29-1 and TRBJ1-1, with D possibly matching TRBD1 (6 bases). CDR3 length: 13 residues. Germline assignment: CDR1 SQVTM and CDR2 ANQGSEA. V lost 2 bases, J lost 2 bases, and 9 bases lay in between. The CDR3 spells CSVEKQGNTEAFF. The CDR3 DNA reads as TGCAGCGTTGAAAAACAGGGTAACACTGAAGCTTTCTTT.

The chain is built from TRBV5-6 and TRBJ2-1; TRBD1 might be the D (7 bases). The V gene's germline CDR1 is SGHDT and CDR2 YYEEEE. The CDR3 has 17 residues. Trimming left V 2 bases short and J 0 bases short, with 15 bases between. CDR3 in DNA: TGTGCCAGCAGCTTACGTGCGGGACAGAGCTCCTACAATGAGCAGTTCTTC. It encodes CASSLRAGQSSYNEQFF.

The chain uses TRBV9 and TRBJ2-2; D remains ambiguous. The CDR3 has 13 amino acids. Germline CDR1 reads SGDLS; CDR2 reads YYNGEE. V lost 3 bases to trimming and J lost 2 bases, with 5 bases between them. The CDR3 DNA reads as TGTGCCAGCAGCGCAGAAAACACCGGGGAGCTGTTTTTT. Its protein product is CASSAENTGELFF.

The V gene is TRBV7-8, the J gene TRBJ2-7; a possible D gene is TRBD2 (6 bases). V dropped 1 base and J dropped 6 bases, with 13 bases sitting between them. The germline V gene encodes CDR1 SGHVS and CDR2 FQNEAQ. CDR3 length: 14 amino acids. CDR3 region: CASSLGGAGSEQYF. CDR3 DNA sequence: TGTGCCAGCAGCTTAGGAGGGGCGGGGAGCGAGCAGTACTTC.

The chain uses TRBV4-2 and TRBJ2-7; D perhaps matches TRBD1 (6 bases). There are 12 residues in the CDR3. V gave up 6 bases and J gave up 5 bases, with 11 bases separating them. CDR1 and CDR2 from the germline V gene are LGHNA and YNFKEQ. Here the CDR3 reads CASRPSGDEQYF. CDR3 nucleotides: TGTGCCAGCAGACCTTCAGGGGACGAGCAGTACTTC.

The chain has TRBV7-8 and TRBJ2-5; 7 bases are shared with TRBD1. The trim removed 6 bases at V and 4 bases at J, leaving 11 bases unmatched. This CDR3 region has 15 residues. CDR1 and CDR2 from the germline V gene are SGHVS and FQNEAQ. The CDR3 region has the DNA TGTGCCAGCAGACGCGCGACAGGGCTTTCAGAGACCCAGTACTTC. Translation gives CASRRATGLSETQYF. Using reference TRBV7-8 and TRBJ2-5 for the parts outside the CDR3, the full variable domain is GAGVSQSPRYKVAKRGQDVALRCDPISGHVSLFWYQQALGQGPEFLTYFQNEAQLDKSGLPSDRFFAERPEGSVSTLKIQRTQQEDSAVYLCASRRATGLSETQYFGPGTRLLVL.

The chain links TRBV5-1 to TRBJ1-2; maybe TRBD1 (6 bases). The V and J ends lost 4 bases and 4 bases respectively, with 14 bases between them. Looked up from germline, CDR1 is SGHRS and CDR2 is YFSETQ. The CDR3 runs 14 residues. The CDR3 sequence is CASSPQGIAYGYTF. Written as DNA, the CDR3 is TGCGCCAGCAGCCCTCAGGGGATCGCCTATGGCTACACCTTC.

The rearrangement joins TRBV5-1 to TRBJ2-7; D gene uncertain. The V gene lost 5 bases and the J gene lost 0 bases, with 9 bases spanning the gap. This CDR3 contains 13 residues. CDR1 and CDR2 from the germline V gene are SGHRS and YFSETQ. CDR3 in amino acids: CASSISSSYEQYF. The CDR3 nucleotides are TGCGCCAGCAGTATAAGTAGCTCCTACGAGCAGTACTTC. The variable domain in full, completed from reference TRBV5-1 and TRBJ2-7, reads KAGVTQTPRYLIKTRGQQVTLSCSPISGHRSVSWYQQTPGQGLQFLFEYFSETQRNKGNFPGRFSGRQFSNSRSEMNVSTLELGDSALYLCASSISSSYEQYFGPGTRLTVT.

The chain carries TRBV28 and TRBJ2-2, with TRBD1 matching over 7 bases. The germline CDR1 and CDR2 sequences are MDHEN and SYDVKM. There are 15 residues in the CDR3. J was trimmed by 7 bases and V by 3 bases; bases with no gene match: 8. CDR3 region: CASSFANRGYGELFF. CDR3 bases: TGTGCCAGCAGTTTCGCCAACAGGGGTTACGGGGAGCTGTTTTTT.

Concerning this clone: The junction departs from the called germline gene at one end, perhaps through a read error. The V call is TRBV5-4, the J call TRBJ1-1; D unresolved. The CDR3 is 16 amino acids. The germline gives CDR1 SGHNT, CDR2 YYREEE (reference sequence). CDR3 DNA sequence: TGCGCCAGCAGCCTCACAACGGCAGGAATGAACACTGAAGCTTTCTTT. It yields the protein CASSLTTAGMNTEAFF.

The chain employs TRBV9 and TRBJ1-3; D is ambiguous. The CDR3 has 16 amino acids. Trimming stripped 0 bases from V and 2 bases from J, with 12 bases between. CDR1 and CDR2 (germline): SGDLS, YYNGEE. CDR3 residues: CASSVGEGSTGNTIYF. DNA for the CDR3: TGTGCCAGCAGCGTAGGAGAGGGAAGTACTGGAAACACCATATATTTT.

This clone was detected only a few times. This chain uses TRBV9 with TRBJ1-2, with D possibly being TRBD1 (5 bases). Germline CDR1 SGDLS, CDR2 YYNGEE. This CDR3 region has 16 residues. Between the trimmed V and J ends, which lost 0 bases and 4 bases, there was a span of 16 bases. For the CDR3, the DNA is TGTGCCAGCAGCGTAGGGGGGGGACTCAACCCCTATGGCTACACCTTC. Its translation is CASSVGGGLNPYGYTF.

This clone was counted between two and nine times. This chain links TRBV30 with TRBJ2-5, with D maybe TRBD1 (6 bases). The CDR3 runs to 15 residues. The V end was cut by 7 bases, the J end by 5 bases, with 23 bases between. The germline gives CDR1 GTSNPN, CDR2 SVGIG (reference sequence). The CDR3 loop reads CALQGRGHRVETQYF. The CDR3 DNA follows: TGTGCCTTACAAGGCCGGGGACATCGGGTGGAGACCCAGTACTTC.

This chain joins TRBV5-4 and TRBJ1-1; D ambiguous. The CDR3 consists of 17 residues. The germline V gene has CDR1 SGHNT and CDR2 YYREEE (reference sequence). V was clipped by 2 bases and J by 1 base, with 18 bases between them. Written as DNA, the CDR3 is TGTGCCAGCAGCTTAATTTTGGGGAGGAGGAGGAACACTGAAGCTTTCTTT. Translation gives CASSLILGRRRNTEAFF.

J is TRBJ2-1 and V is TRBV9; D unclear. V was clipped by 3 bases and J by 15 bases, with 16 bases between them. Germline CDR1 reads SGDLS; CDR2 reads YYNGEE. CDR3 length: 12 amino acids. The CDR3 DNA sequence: TGTGCCAGCAGCGGTTCTGAGAATGAGGTGTTCTTC. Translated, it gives CASSGSENEVFF.

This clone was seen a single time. DNA of the CDR3: TGCGCCAGCAAACGGTTACAGGGATTCTACGAGCAGTACTTC. Its translation is CASKRLQGFYEQYF. The chain couples TRBV5-1 to TRBJ2-7; D might be TRBD1 (6 bases). The CDR3 covers 14 residues. Germline V gene data show CDR1 as SGHRS and CDR2 as YFSETQ. V lost 6 bases and J 3 bases, leaving 16 bases between the germline ends.